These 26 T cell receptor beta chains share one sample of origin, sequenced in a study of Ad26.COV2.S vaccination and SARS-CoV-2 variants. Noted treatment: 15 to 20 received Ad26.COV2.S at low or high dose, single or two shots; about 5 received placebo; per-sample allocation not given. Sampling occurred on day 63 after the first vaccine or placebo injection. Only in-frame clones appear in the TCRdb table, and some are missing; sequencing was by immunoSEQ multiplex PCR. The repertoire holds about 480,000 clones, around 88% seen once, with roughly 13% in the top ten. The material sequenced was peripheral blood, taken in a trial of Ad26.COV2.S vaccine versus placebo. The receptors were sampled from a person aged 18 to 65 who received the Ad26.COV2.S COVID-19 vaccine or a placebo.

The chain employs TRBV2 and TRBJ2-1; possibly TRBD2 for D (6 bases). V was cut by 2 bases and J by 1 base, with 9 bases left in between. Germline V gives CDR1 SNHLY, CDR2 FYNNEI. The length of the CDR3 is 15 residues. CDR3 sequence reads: CASSEQTSSYNEQFF. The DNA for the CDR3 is TGTGCCAGCAGTGAACAGACTAGTTCCTACAATGAGCAGTTCTTC.

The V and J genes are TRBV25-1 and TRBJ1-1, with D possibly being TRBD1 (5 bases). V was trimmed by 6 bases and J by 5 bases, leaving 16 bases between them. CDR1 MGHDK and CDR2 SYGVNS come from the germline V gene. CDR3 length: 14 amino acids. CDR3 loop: CASSVGARRTEAFF. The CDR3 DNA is TGTGCCAGCAGCGTCGGGGCCCGGCGGACTGAAGCTTTCTTT.

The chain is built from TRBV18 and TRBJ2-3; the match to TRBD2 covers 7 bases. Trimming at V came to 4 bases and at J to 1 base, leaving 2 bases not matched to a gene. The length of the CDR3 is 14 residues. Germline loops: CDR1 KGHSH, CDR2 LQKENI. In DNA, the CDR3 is TGTGCCAGCTCACGCCGGGAGGGCACAGATACGCAGTATTTT. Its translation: CASSRREGTDTQYF.

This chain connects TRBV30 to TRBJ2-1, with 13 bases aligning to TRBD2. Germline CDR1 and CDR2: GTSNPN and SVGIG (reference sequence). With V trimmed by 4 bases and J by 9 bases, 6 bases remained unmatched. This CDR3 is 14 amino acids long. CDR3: CAWTRLAGGGEQFF. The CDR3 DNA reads TGTGCCTGGACTCGACTAGCGGGAGGAGGTGAGCAGTTCTTC.

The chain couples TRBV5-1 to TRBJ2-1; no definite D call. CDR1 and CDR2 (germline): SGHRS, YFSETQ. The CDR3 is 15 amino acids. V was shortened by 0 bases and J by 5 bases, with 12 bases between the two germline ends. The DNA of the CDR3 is TGCGCCAGCAGCTTGGTTATGGGCCAAAACAATGAGCAGTTCTTC. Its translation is CASSLVMGQNNEQFF.

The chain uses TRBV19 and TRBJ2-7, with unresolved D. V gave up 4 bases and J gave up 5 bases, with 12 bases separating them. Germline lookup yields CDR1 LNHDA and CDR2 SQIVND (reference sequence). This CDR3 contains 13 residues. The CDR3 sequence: CASSTVSRNEQYF. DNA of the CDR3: TGTGCCAGTAGTACAGTTTCTAGAAACGAGCAGTACTTC. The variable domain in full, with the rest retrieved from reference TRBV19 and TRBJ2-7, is DGGITQSPKYLFRKEGQNVTLSCEQNLNHDAMYWYRQDPGQGLRLIYYSQIVNDFQKGDIAEGYSVSREKKESFPLTVTSAQKNPTAFYLCASSTVSRNEQYFGPGTRLTVT.

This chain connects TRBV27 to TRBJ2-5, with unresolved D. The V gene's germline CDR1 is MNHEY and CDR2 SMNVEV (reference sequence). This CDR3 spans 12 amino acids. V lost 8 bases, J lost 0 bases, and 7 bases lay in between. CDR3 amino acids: CASASHQETQYF. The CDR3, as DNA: TGTGCCAGCGCGTCCCACCAAGAGACCCAGTACTTC.

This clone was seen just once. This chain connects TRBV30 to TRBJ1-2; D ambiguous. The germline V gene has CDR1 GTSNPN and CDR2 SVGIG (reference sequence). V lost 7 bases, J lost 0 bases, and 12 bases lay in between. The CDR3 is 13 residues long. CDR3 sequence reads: CAFRAPANYGYTF. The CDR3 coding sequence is TGTGCCTTCCGGGCCCCAGCTAACTATGGCTACACCTTC.

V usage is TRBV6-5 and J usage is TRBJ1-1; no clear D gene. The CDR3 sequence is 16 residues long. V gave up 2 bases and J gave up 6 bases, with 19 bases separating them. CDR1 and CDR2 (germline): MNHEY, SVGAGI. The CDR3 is CASSYGGWTSRSEAFF. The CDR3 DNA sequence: TGTGCCAGCAGTTACGGCGGGTGGACTTCCAGGTCTGAAGCTTTCTTT.

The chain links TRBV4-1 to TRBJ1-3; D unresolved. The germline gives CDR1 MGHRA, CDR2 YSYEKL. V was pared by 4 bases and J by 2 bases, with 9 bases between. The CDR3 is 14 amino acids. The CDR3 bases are TGCGCCAGCAGCCGAAGTGGGACTGGAAACACCATATATTTT. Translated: CASSRSGTGNTIYF.

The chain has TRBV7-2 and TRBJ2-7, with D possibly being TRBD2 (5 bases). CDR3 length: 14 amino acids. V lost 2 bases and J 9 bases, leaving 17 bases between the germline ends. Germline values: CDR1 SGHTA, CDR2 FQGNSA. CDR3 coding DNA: TGTGCCAGCAGCTTATTCGTTGCGCTGCGGGCGCAGTACTTC. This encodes CASSLFVALRAQYF.

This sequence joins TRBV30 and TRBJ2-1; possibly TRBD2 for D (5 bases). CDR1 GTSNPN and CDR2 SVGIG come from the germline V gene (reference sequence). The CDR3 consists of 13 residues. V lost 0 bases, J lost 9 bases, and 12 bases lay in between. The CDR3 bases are TGTGCCTGGAGTGTACAAGCGGCAGGTGAGCAGTTCTTC. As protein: CAWSVQAAGEQFF.

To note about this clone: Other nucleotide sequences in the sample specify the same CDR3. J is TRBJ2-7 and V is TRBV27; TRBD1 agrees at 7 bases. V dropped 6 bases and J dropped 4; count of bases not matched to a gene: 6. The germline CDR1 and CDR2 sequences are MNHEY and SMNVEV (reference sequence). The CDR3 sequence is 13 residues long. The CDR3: CASSPTGVYEQYF. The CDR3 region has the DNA TGTGCCAGCAGCCCAACAGGGGTGTACGAGCAGTACTTC.

CDR3 region: CATSVGRAGGSYNEQFF. The CDR3 DNA is TGTGCCACCAGTGTCGGCAGGGCGGGAGGCTCCTACAATGAGCAGTTCTTC. The chain has TRBV24-1 and TRBJ2-1, with 8 bases matching TRBD2. V was pared by 5 bases and J by 0 bases, with 8 bases of the junction left unmatched. Germline V lookup: CDR1 KGHDR, CDR2 SFDVKD. The length of the CDR3 is 17 residues.

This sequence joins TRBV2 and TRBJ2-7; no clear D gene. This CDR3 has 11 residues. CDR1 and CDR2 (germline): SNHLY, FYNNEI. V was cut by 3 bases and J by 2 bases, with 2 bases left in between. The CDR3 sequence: CASSDPYEQYF. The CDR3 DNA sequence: TGTGCCAGCAGTGATCCCTACGAGCAGTACTTC.

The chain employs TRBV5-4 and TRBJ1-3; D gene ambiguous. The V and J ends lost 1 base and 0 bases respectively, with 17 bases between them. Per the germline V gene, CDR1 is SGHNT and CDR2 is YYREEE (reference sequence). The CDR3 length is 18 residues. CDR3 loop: CASSLQFGGDYSGNTIYF. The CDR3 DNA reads TGTGCCAGCAGCTTGCAATTTGGCGGGGATTACTCTGGAAACACCATATATTTT. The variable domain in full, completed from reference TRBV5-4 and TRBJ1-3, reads ETGVTQSPTHLIKTRGQQVTLRCSSQSGHNTVSWYQQALGQGPQFIFQYYREEENGRGNFPPRFSGLQFPNYSSELNVNALELDDSALYLCASSLQFGGDYSGNTIYFGEGSWLTVV.

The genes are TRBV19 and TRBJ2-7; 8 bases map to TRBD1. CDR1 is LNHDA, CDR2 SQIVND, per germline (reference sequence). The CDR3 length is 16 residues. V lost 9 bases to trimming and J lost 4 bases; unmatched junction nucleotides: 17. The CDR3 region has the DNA TGTGCCAGCTCAAACAGGGGGTCCAGGCGGTCTTACGAGCAGTACTTC. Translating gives CASSNRGSRRSYEQYF.

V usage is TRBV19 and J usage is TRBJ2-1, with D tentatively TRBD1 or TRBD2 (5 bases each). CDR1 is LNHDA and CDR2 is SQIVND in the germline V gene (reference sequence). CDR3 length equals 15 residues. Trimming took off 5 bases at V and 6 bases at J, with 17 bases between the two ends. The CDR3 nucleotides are TGTGCCAGTAGTGCGAGGGACGTATATTCCAATGAGCAGTTCTTC. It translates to CASSARDVYSNEQFF.

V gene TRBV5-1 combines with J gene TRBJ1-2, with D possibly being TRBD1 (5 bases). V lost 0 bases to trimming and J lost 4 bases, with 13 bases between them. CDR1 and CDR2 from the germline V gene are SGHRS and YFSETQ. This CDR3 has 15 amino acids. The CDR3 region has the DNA TGCGCCAGCAGCTTGGTTCGGGACGCTTCCTATGGCTACACCTTC. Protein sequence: CASSLVRDASYGYTF.

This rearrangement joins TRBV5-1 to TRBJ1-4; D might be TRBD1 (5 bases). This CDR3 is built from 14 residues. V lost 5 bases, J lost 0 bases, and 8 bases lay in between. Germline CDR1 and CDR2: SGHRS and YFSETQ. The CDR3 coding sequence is TGCGCCAGCAGAGGGGCTGCAACTAATGAAAAACTGTTTTTT. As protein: CASRGAATNEKLFF.

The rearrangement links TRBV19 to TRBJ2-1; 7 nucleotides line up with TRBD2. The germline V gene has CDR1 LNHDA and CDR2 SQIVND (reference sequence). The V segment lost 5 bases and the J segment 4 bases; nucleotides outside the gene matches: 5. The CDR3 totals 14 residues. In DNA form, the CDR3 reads TGTGCCAGTAGTCGTCTAGCGGAGTACAATGAGCAGTTCTTC. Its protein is CASSRLAEYNEQFF.

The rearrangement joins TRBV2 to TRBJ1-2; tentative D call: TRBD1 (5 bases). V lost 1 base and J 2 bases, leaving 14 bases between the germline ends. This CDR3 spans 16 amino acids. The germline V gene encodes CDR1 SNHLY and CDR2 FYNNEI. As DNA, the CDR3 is TGTGCCAGCAGTGAAGAAATAAGGGGCCCCAACTATGGCTACACCTTC. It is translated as CASSEEIRGPNYGYTF.

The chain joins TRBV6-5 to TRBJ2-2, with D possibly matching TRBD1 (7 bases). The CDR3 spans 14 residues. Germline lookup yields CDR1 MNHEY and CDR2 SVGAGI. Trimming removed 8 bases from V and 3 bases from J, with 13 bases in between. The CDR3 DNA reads TGTGCCAGCGTTTCAGGGGGGTACACCGGGGAGCTGTTTTTT. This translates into CASVSGGYTGELFF.

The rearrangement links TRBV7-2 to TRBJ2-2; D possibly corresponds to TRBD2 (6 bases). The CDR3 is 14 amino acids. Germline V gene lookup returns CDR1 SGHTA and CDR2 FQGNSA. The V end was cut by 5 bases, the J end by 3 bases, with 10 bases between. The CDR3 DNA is TGTGCCAGCAGCACTAGCTCCCACACCGGGGAGCTGTTTTTT. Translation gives CASSTSSHTGELFF.

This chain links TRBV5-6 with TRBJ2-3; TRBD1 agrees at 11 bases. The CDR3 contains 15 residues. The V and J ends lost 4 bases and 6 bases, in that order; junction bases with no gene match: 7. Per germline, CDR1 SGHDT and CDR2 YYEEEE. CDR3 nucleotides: TGTGCCAGCAGCACGGACAGGGGGCGATTTGATACGCAGTATTTT. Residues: CASSTDRGRFDTQYF.

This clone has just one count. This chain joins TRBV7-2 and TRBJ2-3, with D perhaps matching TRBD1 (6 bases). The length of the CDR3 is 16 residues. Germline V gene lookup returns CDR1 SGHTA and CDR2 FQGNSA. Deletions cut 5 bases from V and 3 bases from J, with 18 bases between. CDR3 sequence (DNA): TGTGCCAGCAGCGTAACGGGCCCCACAGGGACAGATACGCAGTATTTT. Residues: CASSVTGPTGTDTQYF.